The 8 T cell receptor beta chains below all came from one sample that was sequenced in a study of shared clonotypes between healthy human individuals. TCRdb's table, derived via immunoSEQ multiplex PCR, lists solely in-frame clones and lacks some. The sample has about 2 million clones, around 96% seen once. Naive CD8 cells, CD45RO-negative and positively selected for CCR7, excluded terminally differentiated effector memory CD45RA+ cells. The sample comprised naive CD8+ T cells sorted from blood. The receptors shown here come from a man aged 18 to 29 in good health.

A remark on this clone: Different DNA sequences within this sample yield the same CDR3. This chain connects TRBV6-5 to TRBJ2-7, with D hard to call. Germline assignment: CDR1 MNHEY and CDR2 SVGAGI. Trimming took off 0 bases at V and 4 bases at J, with 10 bases between the two ends. This CDR3 has 14 residues. The chain's CDR3 is CASSYSGSTYEQYF. CDR3 DNA sequence: TGTGCCAGCAGTTACTCGGGCAGCACTTACGAGCAGTACTTC.

This clone was picked up one time. The chain combines TRBV4-3 with TRBJ2-1, with TRBD1 identical over 8 bases. V was clipped by 1 base and J by 8 bases; unmatched bases: 7. The CDR3 runs 15 residues. Germline V CDR1 and CDR2: LGHNA, YSLEER. This chain's CDR3 is CASSQVAGGSDEQFF. CDR3 coding DNA: TGCGCCAGCAGCCAAGTCGCAGGGGGCTCGGATGAGCAGTTCTTC.

CDR3 loop: CASSQDRAGGYTF. CDR3 coding DNA: TGCGCCAGCAGCCAAGATAGGGCAGGCGGCTACACCTTC. V is TRBV4-1 and J is TRBJ1-2; D remains unclear. This CDR3 comprises 13 residues. CDR1 and CDR2 (germline): MGHRA, YSYEKL. Trimming removed 0 bases at V and 8 bases at J, with 10 bases between.

In the case of this clone: The sample has other DNA sequences that encode this CDR3 too. The chain is built from TRBV9 and TRBJ2-7; no reliable D call. Trimming left V 4 bases short and J 0 bases short, with 8 bases between. Per germline, CDR1 SGDLS and CDR2 YYNGEE. This CDR3 is 13 amino acids long. The CDR3 loop reads CASSPPGSYEQYF. CDR3 nucleotides: TGTGCCAGCAGCCCTCCCGGCTCCTACGAGCAGTACTTC. The variable domain in full, completed from reference TRBV9 and TRBJ2-7, reads DSGVTQTPKHLITATGQRVTLRCSPRSGDLSVYWYQQSLDQGLQFLIQYYNGEERAKGNILERFSAQQFPDLHSELNLSSLELGDSALYFCASSPPGSYEQYFGPGTRLTVT.

The chain recombines TRBV18 with TRBJ1-2, with D uncertain. Per the germline V gene, CDR1 is KGHSH and CDR2 is LQKENI. This CDR3 is 15 amino acids long. V lost 0 bases to trimming and J lost 2 bases, with 10 bases between them. The CDR3 DNA reads TGTGCCAGCTCACCACCAAACAGTCTGAACTATGGCTACACCTTC. Its translation is CASSPPNSLNYGYTF. Supplemented by reference TRBV18 and TRBJ1-2, the full variable domain reads NAGVMQNPRHLVRRRGQEARLRCSPMKGHSHVYWYRQLPEEGLKFMVYLQKENIIDESGMPKERFSAEFPKEGPSILRIQQVVRGDSAAYFCASSPPNSLNYGYTFGSGTRLTVV.

The CDR3 coding sequence is TGCAGTGCTCAGGTGAACACTGAAGCTTTCTTT. Encoded protein: CSAQVNTEAFF. The chain links TRBV20-1 to TRBJ1-1; unclear D gene. Trimming stripped 5 bases from V and 0 bases from J, with 4 bases between. CDR1 is DFQATT, CDR2 SNEGSKA, per germline (reference sequence). The CDR3 is 11 residues long.

This chain connects TRBV6-5 to TRBJ2-5; D is unresolved. With 2 bases removed from V and 5 bases from J, the gap between germline ends came to 12 bases. The CDR3 totals 14 residues. The V gene's germline CDR1 is MNHEY and CDR2 SVGAGI. Written as DNA, the CDR3 is TGTGCCAGCAGTTACGTTGGGTCGGGCGAGACCCAGTACTTC. It translates to CASSYVGSGETQYF.

The J gene is TRBJ2-5, the V gene TRBV11-3; 13 positions match TRBD2. V lost 1 base to trimming and J lost 1 base; unmatched junction nucleotides: 0. CDR1 is SGHNT, CDR2 YENEEA, per germline. The CDR3 consists of 16 residues. CDR3: CASSLGLAGGQETQYF. DNA for the CDR3: TGTGCCAGCAGCTTAGGACTAGCGGGGGGCCAAGAGACCCAGTACTTC.